The 5 T cell receptor beta chains below come from one sample, sequenced in a study of blood T cell repertoires in COVID-19. The method was immunoSEQ multiplex PCR; TCRdb's version includes in-frame clones alone and lacks a portion of them. Of approximately 270,000 clones in the sample, about four fifths were seen once. The sequencing sample was made of peripheral blood. The origin of the receptors is a man aged 80 or over with acute or convalescent COVID-19.

The gene calls are TRBV24-1 and TRBJ2-3, with TRBD2 as a possible D gene (5 bases). Germline lookup yields CDR1 KGHDR and CDR2 SFDVKD. The ends were cut back, 6 bases at V and 4 bases at J, with 16 bases in the middle. This CDR3 comprises 15 residues. In DNA, the CDR3 is TGTGCCACCAGTCCCCGGGGTCGGGTCGCAGATACGCAGTATTTT. Amino acid sequence: CATSPRGRVADTQYF.

This rearrangement joins TRBV10-3 to TRBJ1-1; the match to TRBD1 covers 11 bases. This CDR3 contains 14 residues. The J segment lost 6 bases and the V segment lost 4 bases, leaving 4 bases of the junction unmatched. Germline V gene lookup returns CDR1 ENHRY and CDR2 SYGVKD. CDR3 sequence (DNA): TGTGCCATCAGTGGCAGGACAGGGGGCTCTGAAGCTTTCTTT. Protein: CAISGRTGGSEAFF.

The CDR3 DNA follows: TGTGCCGCCGACGGCAGGGGCAATCAGCCCCAGCATTTT. Translated, it gives CAADGRGNQPQHF. The rearrangement uses TRBV6-4 and TRBJ1-5, with TRBD1 as a possible D gene (5 bases). The V end lost 11 bases, the J end lost 2 bases, and 13 bases lay between the germline ends. The CDR3 loop spans 13 amino acids. Germline CDR1 MRHNA, CDR2 SNTAGT.

This chain connects TRBV19 to TRBJ2-7; TRBD1 aligns across 10 bases. CDR3 length: 14 residues. The J segment lost 5 bases and the V segment lost 4 bases, leaving 5 bases of the junction unmatched. CDR1 is LNHDA, CDR2 SQIVND, per germline (reference sequence). CDR3: CASSKDRGPNEQYF. Written as DNA, the CDR3 is TGTGCCAGTAGTAAAGACAGGGGGCCCAACGAGCAGTACTTC.

The V gene is TRBV5-4, the J gene TRBJ2-6; no reliable D call. Trimming removed 0 bases from V and 3 bases from J, with 10 bases in between. Germline lookup yields CDR1 SGHNT and CDR2 YYREEE (reference sequence). This CDR3 contains 16 residues. The CDR3 nucleotides are TGTGCCAGCAGCTTGGACCTTGCGAATGGGGCCAACGTCCTGACTTTC. This gives the protein CASSLDLANGANVLTF. Full variable domain (missing parts from reference TRBV5-4 and TRBJ2-6): ETGVTQSPTHLIKTRGQQVTLRCSSQSGHNTVSWYQQALGQGPQFIFQYYREEENGRGNFPPRFSGLQFPNYSSELNVNALELDDSALYLCASSLDLANGANVLTFGAGSRLTVL.